This TCR beta chain was identified during a study of OX40 agonist ivuxolimab in advanced cancers. Trimming pared 3 bases from V and 10 bases from J, leaving 8 bases between. The germline CDR1 and CDR2 sequences are SGDLS and YYNGEE. The CDR3 runs to 10 residues. As concerns this clone: Its antigen is not identified.

Whole-study results and caveats: Antigens targeted by the expanded peripheral T cells were not determined.

TCRdb keeps only in-frame clones here, not all; method: immunoSEQ multiplex PCR. The data contain 30,000 or so clones, about 82% of them singletons. The sample here was CD4+ or CD8+ T cells sorted from blood, taken in a trial of the OX40 agonist ivuxolimab. The receptor comes from an adult with an advanced solid tumor such as melanoma, head and neck, liver or kidney cancer. The V and J genes are TRBV9 and TRBJ2-7; D is ambiguous. CDR3 DNA: TGTGCCAGCAGCGGGCCCCGCCAGTACTTC. Translation gives CASSGPRQYF.